The clone carrying this TCR beta chain was observed many times. The antigen is not known. This sample stems from a study of T cells in Graves' hyperthyroidism and ophthalmopathy. Study-level results: Using 13 V-J features, a model discriminated ophthalmopathy from stable hyperthyroidism. Most clonotypes that expanded in the thyroid above 0.001 also showed up in blood.

This CDR3 contains 13 residues. CDR1 LNHDA and CDR2 SQIVND come from the germline V gene (reference sequence). V was trimmed by 5 bases and J by 11 bases, leaving 18 bases between them. RNA transcripts were the template for amplifying TCR beta CDR3 regions. During a first-round RT-PCR of the TCR CDR3, the HTBI primer set was used. Each CDR3 protein gets one entry after TCRdb re-called the multiplex PCR reads with MiXCR. The sample lists about 250,000 distinct CDR3 sequences; about 25% were seen once. Duration under 3 months, a NOSPECS grade of at least 4, and a Clinical Activity Score of at least 3 characterized the ophthalmopathy patients. Exclusion of patients followed from uncontrolled infection, other autoimmune disease, pregnancy or lactation.

The TCR sequence derives from a woman aged 40 to 55 with Graves' ophthalmopathy. The V and J genes are TRBV19 and TRBJ1-1, with D tentatively TRBD1 (5 bases). The sequenced sample was blood. The DNA of the CDR3 is TGTGCCAGTAGTGCGGGGGATCTTCGTTTGGCTTTCTTT. This translates into CASSAGDLRLAFF.